The entry that follows covers one TCR beta chain sequence. Its target is unknown. Study-wide points: Tumor memory CD4+ T cell TCR gene usage clustered with blood and lymph node memory CD4+ cells and lymph node naive CD4+ cells. Tumor Treg TCRs overlapped most with tumor naive CD4+ cells.

Naive CD4+ cells had CD25+ Tregs removed. Looked up from germline, CDR1 is MNHEY and CDR2 is SVGEGT. Trimming left V 0 bases short and J 9 bases short, with 12 bases between. The length of the CDR3 is 15 residues. Full-length variable regions came from constant-region reverse primers plus semi-nested Nested Universal Primer A PCR. A single record per CDR3 protein comes from TCRdb applying MiXCR to the 5' RACE reads. The repertoire includes roughly 46,000 distinct CDR3 sequences, 25% to 30% of them detected once, and around 1.9% sits in the top ten. Sequenced: naive CD4+ T cells sorted from blood. Subset specified: naive CD4+ T cells, CD4+CD45RA+CD25-. This chain uses TRBV6-2 or TRBV6-3 with TRBJ1-6; possibly TRBD1 for D (5 bases). This receptor was identified in a female donor with breast cancer. The CDR3 nucleotides read TGTGCCAGCAGTTACTCGCCAGGGTCACGTTCACCCCTCCACTTT. This gives the protein CASSYSPGSRSPLHF.